This T cell receptor beta chain was captured by sequencing in a study of glioma-infiltrating T cells. A few counts support this clonotype. Antigen specificity is unknown. Using RNA template, CDR3s of TCR alpha and beta were amplified with iRepertoire arm-PCR. Input was 100-400 ng of tissue mRNA or PBMC total RNA. One entry per CDR3 protein, called by TCRdb with MiXCR from the multiplex PCR reads. Of roughly 200,000 distinct CDR3 sequences in the sample, around 40% are singletons; the top ten hold 5.2%. General study findings and limits: Above-expected tissue-blood divergence occurred in all gliomas, most in low-grade ones. Very few CDR3 sequences were shared between tissue and blood.

This clonotype originated in a human donor with low-grade glioma or glioblastoma, undergoing nonglioma brain surgery, or in good health (not recorded which). Sequencing was done on a sample of glioma tissue, nonneoplastic brain tissue, or PBMCs (not recorded which).

CDR3 region: CASSPNTVGNTIYF. The CDR3 nucleotides are TGTGCCAGCAGCCCTAACACGGTTGGAAACACCATATATTTT. The V call is TRBV7-9, the J call TRBJ1-3, with D unclear. Trimming removed 5 bases from V and 3 bases from J, with 11 bases in between. Germline V gene data show CDR1 as SEHNR and CDR2 as FQNEAQ (reference sequence). This CDR3 has 14 residues.